This TCR beta chain was recorded in a study of CXCR3-negative and CXCR3-positive naive CD8 T cells. As for this clonotype: Its antigen remains unknown.

CD45RO-CCR7+CD27+CD95- was the phenotype of naive CD8+ T cells. Study-wide results and caveats: In CXCR3-positive naive cells, the TRB CDR3s were more hydrophobic than in CXCR3-negative naive cells. For naive cells, CXCR3-negative and CXCR3-positive subsets had similar TRBV-TRBJ usage; for memory cells, usage differed. The level of CXCR3 expression partially decreased after cryopreservation; the majority of assays used fresh PBMCs.

The CDR3 extends over 16 amino acids. Germline V gives CDR1 LGHNA, CDR2 YSLEER. Through 5' RACE with UMI labels, the TRB cDNA libraries were prepared. TCRdb re-called the 5' RACE reads and shows each CDR3 protein once, DNA omitted. This sample contains about 80,000 distinct CDR3 sequences. This TCR was sampled from a human donor in good health. Some clones in this sample may be carry-over from other donors' samples. The rearrangement joins TRBV4-3 to TRBJ2-6; the D call of TRBD2 rests on TCRdb alone, since no DNA is present to check it. The material sequenced was naive CXCR3- CD8+ T cells from blood. Subset indicated: CD45RO-CCR7+CD27+CD95- naive CD8+ T cells lacking CXCR3 (TNR3-). This CDR3 reads CASSPSGGTGANVLTF.